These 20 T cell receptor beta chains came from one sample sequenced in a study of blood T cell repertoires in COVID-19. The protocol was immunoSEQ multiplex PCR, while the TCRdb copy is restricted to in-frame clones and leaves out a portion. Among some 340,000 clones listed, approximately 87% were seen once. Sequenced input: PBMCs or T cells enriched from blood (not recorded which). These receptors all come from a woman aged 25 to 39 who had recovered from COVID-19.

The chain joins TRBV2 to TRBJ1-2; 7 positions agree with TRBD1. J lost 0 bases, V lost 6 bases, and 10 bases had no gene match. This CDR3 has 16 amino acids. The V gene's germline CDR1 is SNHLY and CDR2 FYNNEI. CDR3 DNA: TGTGCCAGCAGCGACTCAGACAGGGAAGCTAACTATGGCTACACCTTC. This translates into CASSDSDREANYGYTF.

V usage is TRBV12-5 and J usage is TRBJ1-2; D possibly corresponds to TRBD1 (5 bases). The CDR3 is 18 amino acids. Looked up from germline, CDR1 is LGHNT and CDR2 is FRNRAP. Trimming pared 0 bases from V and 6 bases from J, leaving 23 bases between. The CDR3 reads CASGLVEIVGPPLHGYTF. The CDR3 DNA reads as TGTGCTAGTGGTTTGGTAGAGATAGTGGGGCCCCCTCTACATGGCTACACCTTC.

CDR3: CASSLDMFGGYTF. In DNA, the CDR3 is TGCGCCAGCAGCTTGGACATGTTCGGGGGCTACACCTTC. This chain links TRBV5-1 with TRBJ1-2; D is uncertain. V lost 0 bases and J lost 8, with 11 bases in between. Germline loops: CDR1 SGHRS, CDR2 YFSETQ. CDR3 length equals 13 residues.

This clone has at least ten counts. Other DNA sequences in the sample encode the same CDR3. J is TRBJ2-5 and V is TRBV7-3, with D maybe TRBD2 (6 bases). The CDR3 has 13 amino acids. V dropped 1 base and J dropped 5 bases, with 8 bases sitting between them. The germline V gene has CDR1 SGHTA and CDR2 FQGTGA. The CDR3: CASSLRRGETQYF. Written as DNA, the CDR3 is TGTGCCAGCAGCTTAAGGCGGGGCGAGACCCAGTACTTC.

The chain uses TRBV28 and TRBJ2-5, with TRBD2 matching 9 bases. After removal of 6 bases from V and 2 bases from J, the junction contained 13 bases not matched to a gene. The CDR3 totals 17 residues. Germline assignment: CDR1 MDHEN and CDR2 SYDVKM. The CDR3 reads CASSLGPSGGTQETQYF. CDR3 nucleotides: TGTGCCAGCAGCTTGGGCCCCAGCGGGGGGACACAAGAGACCCAGTACTTC.

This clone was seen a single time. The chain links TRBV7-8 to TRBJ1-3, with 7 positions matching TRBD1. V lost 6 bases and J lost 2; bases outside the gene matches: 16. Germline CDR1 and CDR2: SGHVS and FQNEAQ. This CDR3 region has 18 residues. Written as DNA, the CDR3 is TGTGCCAGCAGTGTGCACACGATTGGGACAGCCCCTGGAAACACCATATATTTT. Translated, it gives CASSVHTIGTAPGNTIYF.

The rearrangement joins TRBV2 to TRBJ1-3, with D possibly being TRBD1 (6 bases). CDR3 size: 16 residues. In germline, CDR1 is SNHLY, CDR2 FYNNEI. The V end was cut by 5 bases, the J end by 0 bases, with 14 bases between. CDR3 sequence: CASSPNGQFSGNTIYF. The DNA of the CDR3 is TGTGCCAGCAGTCCAAACGGACAGTTCTCTGGAAACACCATATATTTT. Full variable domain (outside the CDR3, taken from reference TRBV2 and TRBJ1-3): EPEVTQTPSHQVTQMGQEVILRCVPISNHLYFYWYRQILGQKVEFLVSFYNNEISEKSEIFDDQFSVERPDGSNFTLKIRSTKLEDSAMYFCASSPNGQFSGNTIYFGEGSWLTVV.

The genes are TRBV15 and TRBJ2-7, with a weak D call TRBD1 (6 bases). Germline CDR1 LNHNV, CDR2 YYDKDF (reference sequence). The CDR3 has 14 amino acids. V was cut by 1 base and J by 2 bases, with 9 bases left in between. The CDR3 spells CATSRVRGPYEQYF. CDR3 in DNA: TGTGCCACCAGCAGAGTCAGGGGACCCTACGAGCAGTACTTC.

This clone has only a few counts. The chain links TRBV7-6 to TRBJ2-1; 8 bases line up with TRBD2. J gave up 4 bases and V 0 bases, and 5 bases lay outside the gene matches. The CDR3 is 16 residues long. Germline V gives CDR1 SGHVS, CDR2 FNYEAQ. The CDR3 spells CASSLAAGVLYNEQFF. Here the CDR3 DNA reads TGTGCCAGCAGCTTAGCAGCGGGGGTCCTTTACAATGAGCAGTTCTTC.

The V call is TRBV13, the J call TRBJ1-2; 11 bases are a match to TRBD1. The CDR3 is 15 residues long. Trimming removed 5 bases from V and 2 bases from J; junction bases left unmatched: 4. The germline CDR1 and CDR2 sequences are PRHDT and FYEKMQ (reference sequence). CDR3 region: CASSHRDRGNYGYTF. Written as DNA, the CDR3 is TGTGCCAGCAGCCACCGGGACAGGGGGAACTATGGCTACACCTTC.

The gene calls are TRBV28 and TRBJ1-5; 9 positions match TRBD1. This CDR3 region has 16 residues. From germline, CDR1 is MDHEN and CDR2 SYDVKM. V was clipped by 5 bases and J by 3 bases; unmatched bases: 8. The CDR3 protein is CASSKITGGYNQPQHF. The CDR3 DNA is TGTGCCAGCAGTAAAATAACAGGGGGCTACAATCAGCCCCAGCATTTT.

The CDR3 DNA is TGTGCCAGCAGCCCGCGGGGAACTAGCAATCAGCCCCAGCATTTT. As protein: CASSPRGTSNQPQHF. J is TRBJ1-5 and V is TRBV5-6; D is unresolved. The CDR3 extends over 15 amino acids. CDR1 and CDR2 from the germline V gene are SGHDT and YYEEEE. V was cut by 4 bases and J by 0 bases, with 11 bases left in between.

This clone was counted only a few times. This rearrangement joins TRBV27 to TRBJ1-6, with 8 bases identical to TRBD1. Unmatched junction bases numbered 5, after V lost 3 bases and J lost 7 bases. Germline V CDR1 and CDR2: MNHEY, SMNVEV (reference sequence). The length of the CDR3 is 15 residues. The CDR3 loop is CASSFGDRGNSPLHF. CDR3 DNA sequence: TGTGCCAGCAGTTTCGGAGACAGGGGAAATTCACCCCTCCACTTT.

The CDR3 sequence: CASSPGGPGTYQETQYF. The CDR3 DNA is TGCGCCAGCAGCCCGGGGGGGCCAGGGACTTACCAAGAGACCCAGTACTTC. The gene calls are TRBV5-1 and TRBJ2-5; 8 nucleotides line up with TRBD2. The junction had 11 bases not matched to a gene; V was cut back by 4 bases and J by 0 bases. The length of the CDR3 is 17 residues. Germline lookup yields CDR1 SGHRS and CDR2 YFSETQ.

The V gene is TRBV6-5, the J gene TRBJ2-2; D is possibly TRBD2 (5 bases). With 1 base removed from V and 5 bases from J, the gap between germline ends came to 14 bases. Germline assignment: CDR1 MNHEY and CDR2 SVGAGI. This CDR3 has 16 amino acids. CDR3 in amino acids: CASSYYKRGTTGELFF. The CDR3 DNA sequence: TGTGCCAGCAGTTACTATAAACGGGGAACGACCGGGGAGCTGTTTTTT.

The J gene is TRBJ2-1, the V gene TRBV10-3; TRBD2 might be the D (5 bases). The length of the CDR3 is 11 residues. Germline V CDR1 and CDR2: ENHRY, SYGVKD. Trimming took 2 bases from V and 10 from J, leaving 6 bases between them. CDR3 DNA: TGTGCCATCAGTGAGGGGGAGGAGCAGTTCTTC. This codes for CAISEGEEQFF.

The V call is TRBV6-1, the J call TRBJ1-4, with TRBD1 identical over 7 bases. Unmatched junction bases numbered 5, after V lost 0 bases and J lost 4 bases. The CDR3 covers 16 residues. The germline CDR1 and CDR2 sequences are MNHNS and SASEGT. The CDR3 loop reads CASSEARQGDNEKLFF. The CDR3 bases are TGTGCCAGCAGTGAAGCGCGTCAGGGGGATAATGAAAAACTGTTTTTT.

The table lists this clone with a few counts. CDR3 DNA sequence: TGTGCCAGCAGTCCAAGTTTTGGGGGGACGGCTTATGGCTACACCTTC. Its protein is CASSPSFGGTAYGYTF. The chain is built from TRBV6-2 or TRBV6-3 and TRBJ1-2; possibly TRBD1 for D (5 bases). Germline-derived CDR1 and CDR2 are MNHEY and SVGEGT. CDR3 size: 16 residues. The ends were cut back, 5 bases at V and 5 bases at J, with 21 bases in the middle.

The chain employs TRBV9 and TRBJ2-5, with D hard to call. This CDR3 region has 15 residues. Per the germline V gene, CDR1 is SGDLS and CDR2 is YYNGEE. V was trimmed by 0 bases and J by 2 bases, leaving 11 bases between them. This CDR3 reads CASSVGSFQQETQYF. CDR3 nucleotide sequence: TGTGCCAGCAGCGTAGGGAGTTTTCAGCAAGAGACCCAGTACTTC.

This CDR3 reads CASSFLNGGEQYF. CDR3 DNA: TGTGCCAGCAGCTTTTTGAACGGTGGCGAGCAGTACTTC. The J gene is TRBJ2-7, the V gene TRBV7-9, with D uncertain. The CDR3 extends over 13 amino acids. V gave up 3 bases and J gave up 6 bases, with 12 bases separating them. The germline V gene encodes CDR1 SEHNR and CDR2 FQNEAQ (reference sequence).